This TCR beta chain appears in the sequencing data of a study of OX40 agonist ivuxolimab in advanced cancers. Across the study: Ivuxolimab, an antibody that agonizes OX40 (CD134), was administered to the patients. Those treated in dose escalation had hepatocellular carcinoma, melanoma, renal cell cancer or head and neck cancer.

Germline V gives CDR1 MNHNS, CDR2 SASEGT. The CDR3 runs to 15 residues. The V and J ends lost 6 bases and 4 bases respectively, with 18 bases between them. TCRdb's table, derived via immunoSEQ multiplex PCR, lists solely in-frame clones and lacks some. The repertoire includes more than 95,000 clones, roughly nine tenths of them detected once, and around 0.3% sits in the top ten. The chain joins TRBV6-1 to TRBJ2-5; D perhaps matches TRBD1 (6 bases). The sequence derives from an adult with an advanced solid tumor such as melanoma, head and neck, liver or kidney cancer. The sequencing used CD4+ or CD8+ T cells sorted from blood, collected in a trial of the OX40 agonist ivuxolimab. This CDR3 reads CASSFGLAQGETQYF. For the CDR3, the DNA is TGTGCCAGCAGCTTCGGACTCGCACAGGGAGAGACCCAGTACTTC.